The 7 T cell receptor beta chains in this list originate from one sample, sequenced in a study of cytomegalovirus exposure and HLA in healthy donors. The table came from immunoSEQ multiplex PCR; TCRdb's copy has only in-frame clones and leaves some out. The sample comprises about 160,000 clones, about 90% of which are singletons, and 3.5% to 4.5% rests with the top ten. The sequencing sample was made of PBMCs. Receptor source: a young man in good health and CMV-seropositive.

The chain joins TRBV7-8 to TRBJ2-7; 12 bases are shared with TRBD2. V lost 3 bases and J lost 5; bases outside the gene matches: 5. Germline V gene data show CDR1 as SGHVS and CDR2 as FQNEAQ. The CDR3 has 15 residues. CDR3 nucleotide sequence: TGTGCCAGCAGCTTTACTAGCGGGAGGATCGACGAGCAGTACTTC. Translating gives CASSFTSGRIDEQYF.

This clone was detected only once. Here the CDR3 DNA reads TGTGCCAGCAGTCCATGGCTGGGGCCTGGCACTGAAGCTTTCTTT. Its protein product is CASSPWLGPGTEAFF. The gene calls are TRBV28 and TRBJ1-1, with D maybe TRBD1 (5 bases). The V end was cut by 5 bases, the J end by 4 bases, with 17 bases between. The germline CDR1 and CDR2 sequences are MDHEN and SYDVKM. This CDR3 spans 15 amino acids. The variable domain in full, completed from reference TRBV28 and TRBJ1-1, reads DVKVTQSSRYLVKRTGEKVFLECVQDMDHENMFWYRQDPGLGLRLIYFSYDVKMKEKGDIPEGYSVSREKKERFSLILESASTNQTSMYLCASSPWLGPGTEAFFGQGTRLTVV.

The chain uses TRBV28 and TRBJ2-7; 9 bases map to TRBD1. The V and J ends lost 8 bases and 6 bases, in that order; junction bases with no gene match: 11. Germline V CDR1 and CDR2: MDHEN, SYDVKM. CDR3 length: 14 amino acids. CDR3 coding DNA: TGTGCCAGCCGGAACCAACAGGGGGCTAGCGAGCAGTACTTC. Translated, it gives CASRNQQGASEQYF.

Details on this clone: Other DNA sequences within the sample encode an identical CDR3. The genes are TRBV6-1 and TRBJ1-5, with 8 nucleotides matching TRBD1. Germline trimming cut 5 bases from V and 2 bases from J; bases unmatched to any gene: 5. Germline CDR1 is MNHNS and CDR2 is SASEGT. The CDR3 has 15 residues. Written as DNA, the CDR3 is TGTGCCAGCAGTCCGGACAGGGCCGGCAATCAGCCCCAGCATTTT. Amino acids: CASSPDRAGNQPQHF.

V is TRBV5-4 and J is TRBJ1-2, with D perhaps matching TRBD1 (6 bases). Germline CDR1 reads SGHNT; CDR2 reads YYREEE (reference sequence). Trimming took 4 bases from V and 6 from J, leaving 13 bases between them. This CDR3 is built from 13 residues. The CDR3 here is CASSRGQRDGYTF. CDR3 DNA: TGTGCCAGCAGCCGGGGACAAAGAGATGGCTACACCTTC.

This chain links TRBV7-9 with TRBJ1-2, with a tentative D call TRBD1 (6 bases). V lost 3 bases, J lost 3 bases, and 17 bases lay in between. The V gene's germline CDR1 is SEHNR and CDR2 FQNEAQ (reference sequence). The length of the CDR3 is 16 residues. The CDR3 DNA follows: TGTGCCAGCAGCTTGGGGGGGGCAGGGGTTGACTATGGCTACACCTTC. Encoded protein: CASSLGGAGVDYGYTF. Complete variable domain (other parts from reference TRBV7-9 and TRBJ1-2): DTGVSQNPRHKITKRGQNVTFRCDPISEHNRLYWYRQTLGQGPEFLTYFQNEAQLEKSRLLSDRFSAERPKGSFSTLEIQRTEQGDSAMYLCASSLGGAGVDYGYTFGSGTRLTVV.

The chain couples TRBV6-5 to TRBJ2-1; TRBD2 matches at 10 bases. Germline V CDR1 and CDR2: MNHEY, SVGAGI. V trimming: 6 bases; J trimming: 9 bases; junction bases outside the gene matches: 8. This CDR3 region has 14 residues. CDR3 protein: CASSPSGRSAEQFF. The CDR3 DNA reads as TGTGCCAGCAGCCCTAGCGGGAGAAGCGCTGAGCAGTTCTTC.